Following are 18 T cell receptor beta chains from one sample sequenced in a study of regulatory T cells in long-lasting Graves disease. Arm-PCR of CDR3 regions and iRepertoire HTBI primers were the basis on which TCR beta libraries were built. TCRdb itself ran the multiplex PCR reads through MiXCR, one entry per CDR3 protein. The sample lists about 320,000 distinct CDR3 sequences; 15% to 20% were seen once. Specified time point: newly diagnosed GD, antithyroid drugs for less than 3 months. PBMC RNA served as the TCR library source. Source: peripheral blood mononuclear cells (PBMCs), taken at new diagnosis, from a patient treated with antithyroid drugs. These receptors were obtained from a female donor with Graves disease.

This chain uses TRBV18 with TRBJ2-1; 13 nucleotides align to TRBD2. Germline trimming cut 5 bases from V and 7 bases from J; bases unmatched to any gene: 20. Per germline, CDR1 KGHSH and CDR2 LQKENI. The CDR3 sequence is 20 residues long. The CDR3 here is CASSSDTSGRAGFIANEQFF. The CDR3 DNA reads TGTGCCAGCTCATCAGACACTAGCGGGAGGGCCGGATTCATCGCAAATGAGCAGTTCTTC.

In its sample, this clonotype was seen many times. The rearrangement uses TRBV20-1 and TRBJ2-1, with D possibly being TRBD2 (6 bases). V was pared by 6 bases and J by 9 bases, with 18 bases between. The CDR3 covers 13 residues. CDR1 and CDR2 from the germline V gene are DFQATT and SNEGSKA (reference sequence). The CDR3 sequence: CSADRSGWVEQFF. The CDR3 DNA follows: TGCAGTGCGGATCGGAGCGGGTGGGTTGAGCAGTTCTTC.

The chain uses TRBV12-3 or TRBV12-4 and TRBJ1-1; D call uncertain. Trimming stripped 5 bases from V and 8 bases from J, with 21 bases between. CDR3 length equals 15 residues. The CDR3 region has the DNA TGTGCCAGCAGTCGAGGCGGCGTTATCCAACAGGAAGCTTTCTTT. Its translation: CASSRGGVIQQEAFF.

This clonotype was seen many times. This chain links TRBV7-9 with TRBJ2-1; 12 nucleotides line up with TRBD2. Germline V gene data show CDR1 as SEHNR and CDR2 as FQNEAQ (reference sequence). J was trimmed by 8 bases and V by 5 bases; bases with no gene match: 13. This CDR3 has 17 amino acids. CDR3 sequence (DNA): TGTGCCAGCAGCGCCATTCCGGGACTAGCGGGCAGGGATGAGCAGTTCTTC. Its translation is CASSAIPGLAGRDEQFF.

This sequence joins TRBV9 and TRBJ2-1; 8 positions match TRBD2. The CDR3 runs to 17 residues. J was trimmed by 0 bases and V by 3 bases; bases with no gene match: 8. The germline V gene encodes CDR1 SGDLS and CDR2 YYNGEE. The CDR3 nucleotides read TGTGCCAGCAGCGGACTAGCGCCTCCCCTCTCCTACAATGAGCAGTTCTTC. As protein: CASSGLAPPLSYNEQFF.

The rearrangement links TRBV30 to TRBJ1-1; 7 bases are a match to TRBD1. Germline V gene lookup returns CDR1 GTSNPN and CDR2 SVGIG (reference sequence). After removal of 1 base from V and 2 bases from J, the junction contained 4 bases not matched to a gene. The CDR3 has 14 residues. The CDR3 nucleotides are TGTGCCTGGAGTGCCAGGGGGGTCAACACTGAAGCTTTCTTT. Translated, it gives CAWSARGVNTEAFF.

This clonotype was observed at least ten times. The rearrangement joins TRBV30 to TRBJ1-1; possible D gene TRBD1, 6 bases. This CDR3 has 14 residues. Looked up from germline, CDR1 is GTSNPN and CDR2 is SVGIG (reference sequence). V was cut by 2 bases and J by 6 bases, with 16 bases left in between. For the CDR3, the DNA is TGTGCCTGGAGTCCCCACAGGGAGTCCCCTGAAGCTTTCTTT. Protein: CAWSPHRESPEAFF.

The table lists this clonotype with a few counts. The chain carries TRBV28 and TRBJ2-7, with D uncertain. V was shortened by 8 bases and J by 0 bases, with 8 bases between the two germline ends. The CDR3 has 12 amino acids. Germline CDR1 and CDR2: MDHEN and SYDVKM. Written as DNA, the CDR3 is TGTGCCAGCCACGGGTTCTCCTACGAGCAGTACTTC. It codes for CASHGFSYEQYF. Supplemented by reference TRBV28 and TRBJ2-7, the full variable domain reads DVKVTQSSRYLVKRTGEKVFLECVQDMDHENMFWYRQDPGLGLRLIYFSYDVKMKEKGDIPEGYSVSREKKERFSLILESASTNQTSMYLCASHGFSYEQYFGPGTRLTVT.

This clonotype was recorded a few times. V gene TRBV20-1 combines with J gene TRBJ2-3; a weak D match, TRBD2 (5 bases). This CDR3 contains 13 residues. Trimming removed 4 bases at V and 10 bases at J, with 18 bases between. Germline V lookup: CDR1 DFQATT, CDR2 SNEGSKA (reference sequence). The CDR3 DNA is TGCAGTGCTACCAACCTACTAGTACGGGCGCAGTATTTT. It translates to CSATNLLVRAQYF.

This clonotype appeared a single time. The chain combines TRBV7-9 with TRBJ2-2, with 11 bases lining up with TRBD2. The junction had 10 bases not matched to a gene; V was cut back by 4 bases and J by 0 bases. From germline, CDR1 is SEHNR and CDR2 FQNEAQ (reference sequence). The CDR3 spans 19 residues. The CDR3 loop is CASSSLPGLADANTGELFF. The CDR3 DNA is TGTGCCAGCAGCTCTCTCCCGGGACTAGCGGACGCGAACACCGGGGAGCTGTTTTTT. The whole variable domain, filled in from reference TRBV7-9 and TRBJ2-2, reads DTGVSQNPRHKITKRGQNVTFRCDPISEHNRLYWYRQTLGQGPEFLTYFQNEAQLEKSRLLSDRFSAERPKGSFSTLEIQRTEQGDSAMYLCASSSLPGLADANTGELFFGEGSRLTVL.

In its sample, this clonotype was seen many times. This chain joins TRBV9 and TRBJ1-2; 10 bases fit TRBD1. The germline gives CDR1 SGDLS, CDR2 YYNGEE. The CDR3 has 18 residues. V lost 5 bases and J lost 7; bases outside the gene matches: 20. For the CDR3, the DNA is TGTGCCAGCAGTGATGTTAGGGACAGGGGAAATTTCCCTGGTGGCTACACCTTC. This encodes CASSDVRDRGNFPGGYTF.

In regard to this clonotype: A much larger clone lies one base from this, so it may be a read error. The rearrangement links TRBV6-2 or TRBV6-3 to TRBJ2-5; D is perhaps TRBD1 or TRBD2 (5 bases each). The V and J ends lost 10 bases and 7 bases respectively, with 19 bases between them. Germline V gives CDR1 MNHEY, CDR2 SVGEGT. The CDR3 is made up of 13 amino acids. The CDR3 sequence: CATARVRQGTQYF. CDR3 coding DNA: TGTGCCACAGCGAGGGTGCGGCAGGGGACCCAGTACTTC.

The CDR3 reads CASSLDHGEPRGELFF. CDR3 DNA sequence: TGTGCCAGCAGCTTAGATCATGGAGAACCCCGCGGGGAGCTGTTTTTT. The rearrangement links TRBV11-2 to TRBJ2-2; D gene unclear. The CDR3 length is 16 residues. V was trimmed by 0 bases and J by 7 bases, leaving 15 bases between them. The germline gives CDR1 SGHAT, CDR2 FQNNGV.

This clonotype was seen repeatedly, ten times or more. The rearrangement joins TRBV5-1 to TRBJ2-3; 7 bases are shared with TRBD2. Germline CDR1 and CDR2: SGHRS and YFSETQ. V shed 1 base, J shed 2 bases, and the junction held 4 bases outside the gene matches. CDR3 size: 15 residues. In DNA, the CDR3 is TGCGCCAGCAGCTTGACGGGAGGACCCACAGATACGCAGTATTTT. Amino acid sequence: CASSLTGGPTDTQYF.

In regard to this clonotype: It is likely a read error: a sequence one base away is far more abundant. The chain carries TRBV5-1 and TRBJ2-3; D remains ambiguous. Gene TRBJ1-5 matches the end of the DNA better, so the J call may be wrong. This CDR3 has 14 amino acids. Germline values: CDR1 SGHRS, CDR2 YFSETQ. CDR3 amino acids: CASSLETSTDTQHF. CDR3 coding DNA: TGTGCCAGCAGCTTGGAGACGAGCACAGATACGCAGCATTTT.

CDR3 sequence (DNA): TGTGCCAGCAGCGCCTTGACAGGACGAGGCGGCTACACCTTC. Amino acids: CASSALTGRGGYTF. This chain links TRBV11-1 with TRBJ1-2, with D perhaps matching TRBD1 (6 bases). The CDR3 loop spans 14 amino acids. Germline CDR1 and CDR2: SGHAT and FQDESV (reference sequence). V was clipped by 5 bases and J by 8 bases, with 18 bases between them.

This clonotype came up once. This chain links TRBV7-2 with TRBJ2-1, with 10 bases fitting TRBD2. V gave up 5 bases and J gave up 8 bases; unmatched junction bases: 6. Germline V gene data show CDR1 as SGHTA and CDR2 as FQGNSA. There are 14 residues in the CDR3. Here the CDR3 DNA reads TGTGCCAGCAGCCGCCTAGCGGGAGTGGATGAGCAGTTCTTC. It yields the protein CASSRLAGVDEQFF.

This clonotype occurred many times. The chain is built from TRBV28 and TRBJ2-5, with 10 positions matching TRBD2. CDR3 length equals 14 residues. Germline CDR1 MDHEN, CDR2 SYDVKM. The trim removed 10 bases at V and 6 bases at J, leaving 11 bases unmatched. The CDR3 region is CATYSGRAGKTQYF. Written as DNA, the CDR3 is TGTGCCACCTACAGCGGGAGGGCTGGGAAGACCCAGTACTTC.